This TCR beta chain was obtained from a study of naive and memory T cell subsets. CDR3 length: 16 amino acids. Germline V gene lookup returns CDR1 SEHNR and CDR2 FQNEAQ (reference sequence). J gave up 4 bases and V 4 bases, and 3 bases lay outside the gene matches. Both TRBC1 and TRBC2 were covered by a beta constant-region primer of two equimolar oligonucleotides. An oligonucleotide with the SP2 primer and a 12-nucleotide UMI was ligated to the cDNA 3' end. TCRdb reanalysed the UMI-ligation and nested PCR reads using MiXCR and keeps one entry per CDR3 protein. The repertoire holds 150,000 or so distinct CDR3 sequences, with 17% as singletons.

The rearrangement links TRBV7-9 to TRBJ2-1, with 14 positions matching TRBD2. Sequences were obtained from naive CD4+ T cells from blood. This TCR came from a human donor in good health. CDR3: CASSYRLAGGYNEQFF. CDR3 DNA sequence: TGTGCCAGCAGCTATAGACTAGCGGGAGGGTACAATGAGCAGTTCTTC.